The subject of this entry is one TCR beta chain. Its antigen is not identified. The conserved final phenylalanine or tryptophan is absent from the CDR3, which likely points to a read error. The data were obtained in a study of graft-versus-host responses after intestinal transplantation. Looking at the study overall: Multivisceral, liver-intestinal, or isolated intestinal transplants were given to recipients. The study gave all recipients anti-thymocyte globulin induction, then tacrolimus and steroids for 2 to 3 years.

Study-level points and caveats: Allograft graft-versus-host to host-versus-graft clonal ratios ran high in patients with graft-donor T cell macrochimerism. Declines in HvG clones occurring early post-transplant were associated with peak circulating GvH clone levels.

Profiling relied on immunoSEQ multiplex PCR, and the TCRdb table lists in-frame clones only, not all of them. The sample has tens of thousands of clones, 85% to 95% seen once. The CDR3 has 14 residues. Trimming removed 3 bases at V and 7 bases at J, with 16 bases between. Looked up from germline, CDR1 is KGHSH and CDR2 is LQKENI. The receptor was derived from a human donor who was the organ donor for an intestinal transplant. The specimen comprised unstimulated CD4+ T cells sorted from spleen or lymph node cells, sampled before transplant. The chain combines TRBV18 with TRBJ2-7; possible D gene TRBD1, 5 bases. The CDR3: CASSPPEARQEQYL. The CDR3 DNA sequence: TGTGCCAGCTCACCGCCCGAAGCCCGACAGGAGCAGTACCTC.